This T cell receptor (beta chain) was identified during a study of OX40 agonist ivuxolimab in advanced cancers. Broadly, across the study: Ivuxolimab was an agonistic, fully human IgG2 monoclonal antibody directed against OX40 (CD134), a costimulatory receptor. The point of sequencing TCRbeta in the periphery was to test whether ivuxolimab changed TCR sequence diversity and drove clonal T-cell expansion. Intravenous ivuxolimab was administered to patients every 2 weeks at six dose levels: 0.01, 0.1, 0.3, 1.5, 3 and 10 mg/kg. The paper reports the monotherapy dose-escalation portion (N of about 51 patients) of the phase I ivuxolimab trial. In the dose-escalation cohort, around four fifths of patients were male, and the mean age was 60 years with a range of roughly 23 to 79. Three dose-escalation patients achieved partial responses, one with hepatocellular carcinoma and two with cutaneous melanoma. Patients were allowed to have had prior anti-PD-1, anti-PD-L1 or anti-CTLA-4 therapy, and 40% of the dose-escalation patients had previously received checkpoint inhibitors. Of the approximately 50 patients in dose escalation, some 19 had hepatocellular carcinoma, roughly 15 had melanoma, 9 had renal cell carcinoma and 9 had head and neck cancer. Study-level results and caveats: Which antigens the clonally expanded peripheral T cells were specific for was not determined. At doses from 0.1 to 3.0 mg/kg, clonal expansion was seen in both CD4+ and CD8+ blood T cells between baseline and week 6. After ivuxolimab, more expanded clones were found on average in CD8+ T cells than in CD4+ T cells. Low levels of normalized T-cell clonal expansion were also seen in some nonresponding patients. In partial responders in the 0.1-3.0 mg/kg groups, normalized peripheral clonal expansion was found to be among the lowest, especially among CD8+ T cells.

About this clone itself: Its antigen has not been determined. The input lacks base qualities; no much larger clone sits a single base away.

Genomic DNA was isolated from the sorted cells so that the TCRbeta CDR3 region could be sequenced. TCRbeta CDR3 regions were sequenced using the immunoSEQ Assay. Entries here come from immuneACCESS through TCRdb and include only in-frame sequences with V and J called. Some clones fail to appear in such tables; in the studies checked, an unresolved V gene covers under half of the shortfall, and the cause of the remainder is unknown. In this sample the table shows 70,000 or so clones, 75% to 90% of which occur a single time. The ten top clones hold approximately 0.94% of the sample. The trial excluded patients who had a history of autoimmune disease or were on systemic immunosuppression. Peripheral blood for TCR sequencing was collected from all dose cohorts at baseline, on cycle 4 day 1, and on cycle 7 day 1. The samples were drawn from a first-in-human, open-label, multicenter phase I dose-escalation trial of ivuxolimab. Adults with locally advanced or metastatic melanoma, renal cell carcinoma, hepatocellular carcinoma or head and neck squamous cell carcinoma were enrolled in the trial. CD4+ and CD8+ T cells were sorted separately from peripheral blood before TCR sequencing.

The material sequenced was CD4+ or CD8+ T cells sorted from blood, taken in a trial of the OX40 agonist ivuxolimab. The source of this sequence is an adult with an advanced solid tumor such as melanoma, head and neck, liver or kidney cancer.

The CDR3 protein: CASSMDRLPGANVLTF. The nucleotide sequence reads TGTGCCAGTAGTATGGATCGGCTCCCTGGGGCCAACGTCCTGACTTTC. The V and J segments used are TRBV19 and TRBJ2-6, with no D gene named confidently. The germline V gene (reference sequence) provides CDR1 LNHDA and CDR2 SQIVND. V is pared back by 3 bases and J by 2 bases, with 11 bases lying between the germline termini. From the cysteine up to the phenylalanine, the CDR3 has a length of 16 residues. Left in the record is the CDR3 DNA by itself, 48 bases read in frame from the first base.